This T cell receptor (beta chain) was observed in a study of T cell responses to AZD1222 COVID-19 vaccine. Trimming took off 0 bases at V and 2 bases at J, with 16 bases between the two ends. The CDR3 contains 16 residues. The germline gives CDR1 GTSNPN, CDR2 SVGIG (reference sequence). Here immunoSEQ multiplex PCR was the method, and the copy in TCRdb shows in-frame clones only, minus some. The sample records some 160,000 clones, roughly 89% being singletons. The clonotype comes from an adult in good health. Source: peripheral blood, taken on day 0 of AZD1222 vaccination. The chain employs TRBV30 and TRBJ1-2; D perhaps matches TRBD1 (6 bases). CDR3 bases: TGTGCCTGGAGTGTACAGGGAGGGAGGAGGAACTATGGCTACACCTTC. This encodes CAWSVQGGRRNYGYTF.